This TCR beta chain was recovered during a study of T cell responses to AZD1222 COVID-19 vaccine. CDR3 size: 17 residues. From germline, CDR1 is SGHTA and CDR2 FQGNSA. Trimming took 1 base from V and 2 from J; bases not matched to a gene: 9. Method: immunoSEQ multiplex PCR; TCRdb's copy keeps in-frame clones and lacks some. The repertoire holds around 140,000 clones, roughly nine tenths seen once, with roughly 1.7% in the top ten. This chain uses TRBV7-2 with TRBJ2-3; 7 bases map to TRBD2. This receptor was taken from an adult who received the AZD1222 COVID-19 vaccine. This specimen was peripheral blood, taken 28 days after the second AZD1222 dose. CDR3 in DNA: TGTGCCAGCAGCTTAGGGAAGAAGCGGGACGACACAGATACGCAGTATTTT. It yields the protein CASSLGKKRDDTDTQYF.